The text below deals with one T cell receptor beta chain. This specimen comes from a study of blood T cell repertoires in COVID-19. Study context: Italy, Spain and the United States were the sources of the convalescent and acute COVID-19 samples.

Germline CDR1 and CDR2: SGHVS and FQNEAQ. Trimming pared 1 base from V and 4 bases from J, leaving 11 bases between. The CDR3 runs 15 residues. Measured with immunoSEQ multiplex PCR; TCRdb has only the in-frame clones, and not every one. The table shows a few hundred thousand clones, with roughly 88% occurring only once. This sequence joins TRBV7-8 and TRBJ2-1, with D perhaps matching TRBD2 (5 bases). The clonotype was recovered from a woman aged 50 to 60 with acute or convalescent COVID-19. The sample taken for sequencing was peripheral blood. The DNA of the CDR3 is TGTGCCAGCAGCTTAGGACTACCGATTTACAATGAGCAGTTCTTC. The encoded protein is CASSLGLPIYNEQFF.